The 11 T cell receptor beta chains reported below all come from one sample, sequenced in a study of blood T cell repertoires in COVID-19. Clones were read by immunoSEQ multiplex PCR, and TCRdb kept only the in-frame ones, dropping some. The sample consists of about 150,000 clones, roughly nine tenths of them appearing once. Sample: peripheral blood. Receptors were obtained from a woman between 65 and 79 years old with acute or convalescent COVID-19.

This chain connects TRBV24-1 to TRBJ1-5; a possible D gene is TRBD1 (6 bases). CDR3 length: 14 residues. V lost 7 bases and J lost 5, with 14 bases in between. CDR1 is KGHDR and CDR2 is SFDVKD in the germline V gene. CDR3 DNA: TGTGCCACCAGCCCAAACAGGGTTGATCAGCCCCAGCATTTT. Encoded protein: CATSPNRVDQPQHF.

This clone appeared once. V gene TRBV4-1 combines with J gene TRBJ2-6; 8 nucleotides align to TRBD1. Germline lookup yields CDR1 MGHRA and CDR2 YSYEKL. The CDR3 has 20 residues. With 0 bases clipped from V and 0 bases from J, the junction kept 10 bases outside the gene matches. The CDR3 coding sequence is TGCGCCAGCAGCCAAGAGGACAGGGCCTACGTAAACTCTGGGGCCAACGTCCTGACTTTC. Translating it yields CASSQEDRAYVNSGANVLTF.

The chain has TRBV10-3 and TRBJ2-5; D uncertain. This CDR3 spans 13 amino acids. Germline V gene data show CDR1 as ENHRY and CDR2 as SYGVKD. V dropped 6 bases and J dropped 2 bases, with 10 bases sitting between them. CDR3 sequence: CAISYREQETQYF. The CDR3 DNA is TGTGCCATCAGCTACAGAGAACAAGAGACCCAGTACTTC.

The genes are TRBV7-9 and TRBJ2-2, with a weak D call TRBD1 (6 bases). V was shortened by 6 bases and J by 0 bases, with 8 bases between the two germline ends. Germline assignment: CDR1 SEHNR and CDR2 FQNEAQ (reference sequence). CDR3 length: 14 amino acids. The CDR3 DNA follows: TGTGCCAGCAGAGGGGACACGAACACCGGGGAGCTGTTTTTT. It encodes CASRGDTNTGELFF.

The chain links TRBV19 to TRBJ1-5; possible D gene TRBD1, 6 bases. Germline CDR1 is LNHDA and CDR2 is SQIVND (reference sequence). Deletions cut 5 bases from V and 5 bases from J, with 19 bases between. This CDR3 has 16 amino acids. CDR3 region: CASSGNRVKWDQPQHF. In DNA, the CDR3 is TGTGCCAGTAGTGGTAACAGGGTAAAGTGGGATCAGCCCCAGCATTTT. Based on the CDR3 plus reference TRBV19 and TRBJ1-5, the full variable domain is DGGITQSPKYLFRKEGQNVTLSCEQNLNHDAMYWYRQDPGQGLRLIYYSQIVNDFQKGDIAEGYSVSREKKESFPLTVTSAQKNPTAFYLCASSGNRVKWDQPQHFGDGTRLSIL.

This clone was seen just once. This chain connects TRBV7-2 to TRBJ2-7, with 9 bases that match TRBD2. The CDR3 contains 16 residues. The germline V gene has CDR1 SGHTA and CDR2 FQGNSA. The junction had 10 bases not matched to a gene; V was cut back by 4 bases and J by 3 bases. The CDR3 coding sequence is TGTGCCAGCAGCTCATCCTCTAGCGGGGTTATCTACGAGCAGTACTTC. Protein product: CASSSSSSGVIYEQYF.

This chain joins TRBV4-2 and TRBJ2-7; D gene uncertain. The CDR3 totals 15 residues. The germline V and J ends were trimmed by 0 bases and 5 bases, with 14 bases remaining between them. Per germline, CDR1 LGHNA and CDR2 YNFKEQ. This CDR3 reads CASSQERYGSHEQYF. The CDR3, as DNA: TGTGCCAGCAGCCAAGAAAGATACGGTAGCCACGAGCAGTACTTC.

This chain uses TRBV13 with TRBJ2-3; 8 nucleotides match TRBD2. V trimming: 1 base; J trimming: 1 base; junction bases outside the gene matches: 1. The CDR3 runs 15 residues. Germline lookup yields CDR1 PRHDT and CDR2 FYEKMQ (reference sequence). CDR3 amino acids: CASSLAGGRTDTQYF. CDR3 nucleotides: TGTGCCAGCAGCTTAGCGGGGGGGCGCACAGATACGCAGTATTTT.

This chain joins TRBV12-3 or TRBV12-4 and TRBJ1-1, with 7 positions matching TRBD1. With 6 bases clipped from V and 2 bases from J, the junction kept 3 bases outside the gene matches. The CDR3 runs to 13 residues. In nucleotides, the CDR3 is TGTGCCAGCAGCACAGGGGCAAACACTGAAGCTTTCTTT. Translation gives CASSTGANTEAFF.

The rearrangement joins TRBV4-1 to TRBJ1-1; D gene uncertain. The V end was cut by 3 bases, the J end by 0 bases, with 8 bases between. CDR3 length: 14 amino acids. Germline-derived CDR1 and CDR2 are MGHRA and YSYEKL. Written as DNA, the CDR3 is TGCGCCAGCAGCCAGGAGGATCTGAACACTGAAGCTTTCTTT. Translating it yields CASSQEDLNTEAFF.

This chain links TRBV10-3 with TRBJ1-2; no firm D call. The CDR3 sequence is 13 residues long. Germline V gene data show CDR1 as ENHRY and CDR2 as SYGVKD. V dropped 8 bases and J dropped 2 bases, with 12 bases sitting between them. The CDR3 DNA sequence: TGTGCCATCGGCGAGGGTGGGAACTATGGCTACACCTTC. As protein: CAIGEGGNYGYTF.